The 29 T cell receptor beta chains below all came from one sample that was sequenced in a study of shared T cell receptors in the human thymus. Assay used: immunoSEQ multiplex PCR; TCRdb lists only in-frame clones, some missing. Of hundreds of thousands of clones listed, around nine tenths were seen once; the top ten hold about 0.01%. The data were also submitted as part of a second study, on human thymus T cells.

The sample was thymocytes. Source of these receptors: a boy under two years old with a congenital heart defect.

J is TRBJ2-4 and V is TRBV27; 7 bases agree with TRBD2. Germline lookup yields CDR1 MNHEY and CDR2 SMNVEV (reference sequence). The CDR3 contains 18 residues. With V trimmed by 6 bases and J by 0 bases, 14 bases remained unmatched. The CDR3 nucleotides read TGTGCCAGCAGCCCCCGGATCGGGAGGCTCCTAGCCAAAAACATTCAGTACTTC. It specifies CASSPRIGRLLAKNIQYF.

The gene calls are TRBV5-1 and TRBJ2-7, with 9 bases matching TRBD2. The V and J ends lost 0 bases and 5 bases, in that order; junction bases with no gene match: 9. Germline assignment: CDR1 SGHRS and CDR2 YFSETQ. This CDR3 is built from 16 residues. The CDR3 reads CASSLEGTSKADEQYF. CDR3 sequence (DNA): TGCGCCAGCAGCTTGGAAGGGACTAGCAAGGCCGACGAGCAGTACTTC.

The chain carries TRBV6-4 and TRBJ2-7, with D unresolved. The germline V gene has CDR1 MRHNA and CDR2 SNTAGT. CDR3 length: 14 amino acids. Trimming cost V 0 bases and J 5 bases, with 11 bases left between them. The CDR3 sequence is CASSDSISSNEQYF. CDR3 sequence (DNA): TGTGCCAGCAGTGACTCGATATCTAGTAACGAGCAGTACTTC.

This sequence joins TRBV14 and TRBJ1-1; D might be TRBD1 (5 bases). V dropped 0 bases and J dropped 1 base, with 12 bases sitting between them. The germline gives CDR1 SGHDN, CDR2 FVKESK. The CDR3 has 16 residues. The CDR3 protein is CASSQDRAGSNTEAFF. In nucleotides, the CDR3 is TGTGCCAGCAGCCAAGATCGGGCAGGGTCGAACACTGAAGCTTTCTTT.

This clone was detected only a few times. The chain carries TRBV28 and TRBJ1-2; 9 nucleotides match TRBD1. This CDR3 contains 15 residues. Germline lookup yields CDR1 MDHEN and CDR2 SYDVKM. Unmatched junction bases numbered 12, after V lost 5 bases and J lost 8 bases. CDR3 sequence reads: CASSPPYRGPEGYTF. The CDR3 bases are TGTGCCAGCAGTCCACCCTACAGGGGGCCCGAGGGCTACACCTTC.

The chain links TRBV27 to TRBJ2-7; 9 nucleotides align to TRBD1. Germline V gene sequence: CDR1 MNHEY, CDR2 SMNVEV (reference sequence). With 4 bases clipped from V and 7 bases from J, the junction kept 11 bases outside the gene matches. The CDR3 is made up of 15 amino acids. CDR3 loop: CASSSPGTGLLEQYF. Here the CDR3 DNA reads TGTGCCAGCAGTTCGCCCGGGACAGGGTTGTTGGAGCAGTACTTC.

The chain recombines TRBV5-5 with TRBJ1-5, with D possibly matching TRBD1 (5 bases). The CDR3 has 15 residues. Trimming removed 0 bases at V and 0 bases at J, with 7 bases between. Per germline, CDR1 SGHKS and CDR2 YYEKEE (reference sequence). CDR3 nucleotides: TGTGCCAGCAGCTTGGGGGGGGATAGCAATCAGCCCCAGCATTTT. Translating it yields CASSLGGDSNQPQHF.

The V gene is TRBV27, the J gene TRBJ2-7; TRBD1 agrees at 8 bases. The CDR3 runs to 11 residues. After removal of 8 bases from V and 5 bases from J, the junction contained 2 bases not matched to a gene. The germline CDR1 and CDR2 sequences are MNHEY and SMNVEV (reference sequence). The CDR3 nucleotides read TGTGCCAGCTACAGGGGGGACGAGCAGTACTTC. Protein: CASYRGDEQYF.

The V call is TRBV5-5, the J call TRBJ2-1; 8 bases map to TRBD2. J gave up 5 bases and V 6 bases, and 19 bases lay outside the gene matches. CDR1 is SGHKS, CDR2 YYEKEE, per germline (reference sequence). The CDR3 runs 18 residues. CDR3: CASITSPRRTSPNNEQFF. The CDR3 DNA follows: TGTGCCAGCATCACATCCCCGCGGCGGACTAGCCCTAACAATGAGCAGTTCTTC.

This sequence joins TRBV27 and TRBJ1-5; D is uncertain. Trimming stripped 5 bases from V and 6 bases from J, with 17 bases between. The CDR3 consists of 15 residues. Germline CDR1 is MNHEY and CDR2 is SMNVEV (reference sequence). This CDR3 is CASSPSGKPFQPQHF. The CDR3 DNA sequence: TGTGCCAGCAGTCCGTCCGGGAAACCCTTTCAGCCCCAGCATTTT.

The chain has TRBV14 and TRBJ2-1, with 8 bases matching TRBD1. The CDR3 contains 15 residues. Germline-derived CDR1 and CDR2 are SGHDN and FVKESK. The V gene end was trimmed by 5 bases and the J gene end by 2 bases; junction bases not matched to a gene: 5. The CDR3 DNA follows: TGTGCCAGCAGCACAGGGGGGAGGACCTACAATGAGCAGTTCTTC. It translates to CASSTGGRTYNEQFF.

The chain joins TRBV4-3 to TRBJ2-7, with D tentatively TRBD2 (5 bases). V lost 0 bases and J 0 bases, leaving 12 bases between the germline ends. The CDR3 spans 16 residues. CDR1 and CDR2 (germline): LGHNA, YSLEER. CDR3 amino acids: CASSQEEGRASYEQYF. CDR3 DNA sequence: TGCGCCAGCAGCCAAGAGGAAGGGCGGGCCTCCTACGAGCAGTACTTC.

This clone was seen only a few times. The genes are TRBV4-3 and TRBJ1-4, with D maybe TRBD1 (5 bases). Deletions cut 4 bases from V and 9 bases from J, with 15 bases between. The CDR3 runs 14 residues. Per the germline V gene, CDR1 is LGHNA and CDR2 is YSLEER. The CDR3 nucleotides read TGCGCCAGCAGCCCCGTGGTGGGGGGGAAAAAACTGTTTTTT. Encoded protein: CASSPVVGGKKLFF.

V and J are TRBV4-3 and TRBJ2-2; D may be TRBD2 (6 bases). CDR3 length equals 16 residues. Germline values: CDR1 LGHNA, CDR2 YSLEER. V was shortened by 1 base and J by 4 bases, with 13 bases between the two germline ends. The DNA for the CDR3 is TGCGCCAGCAGCCAAGGAGCCGGGGGAACCACCGGGGAGCTGTTTTTT. Residues: CASSQGAGGTTGELFF.

The rearrangement uses TRBV6-4 and TRBJ2-5, with D possibly matching TRBD1 (5 bases). Trimming took 5 bases from V and 5 from J, leaving 12 bases between them. CDR1 MRHNA and CDR2 SNTAGT come from the germline V gene. This CDR3 comprises 13 residues. CDR3 loop: CASSPQGGETQYF. The CDR3 DNA is TGTGCCAGCAGTCCTCAGGGCGGTGAGACCCAGTACTTC.

This rearrangement joins TRBV5-1 to TRBJ2-5; 11 nucleotides agree with TRBD2. J was trimmed by 2 bases and V by 6 bases; bases with no gene match: 6. Germline V lookup: CDR1 SGHRS, CDR2 YFSETQ. The CDR3 has 15 residues. The CDR3 coding sequence is TGCGCCAGCACAAGGACTAGCGGGCCGCAAGAGACCCAGTACTTC. This encodes CASTRTSGPQETQYF.

This chain uses TRBV19 with TRBJ1-2; D may be TRBD1 (5 bases). CDR3 size: 13 residues. Per the germline V gene, CDR1 is LNHDA and CDR2 is SQIVND (reference sequence). Trimming left V 3 bases short and J 7 bases short, with 12 bases between. The CDR3 bases are TGTGCCAGTAGTATGATTTTTGGGGCTGGCTACACCTTC. Amino acid sequence: CASSMIFGAGYTF. The entire variable domain, with the rest obtained from reference TRBV19 and TRBJ1-2, is as follows: DGGITQSPKYLFRKEGQNVTLSCEQNLNHDAMYWYRQDPGQGLRLIYYSQIVNDFQKGDIAEGYSVSREKKESFPLTVTSAQKNPTAFYLCASSMIFGAGYTFGSGTRLTVV.

The chain's CDR3 is CALSFPGPRRDYFSYEQYF. The CDR3 DNA reads TGTGCCTTGTCTTTTCCGGGACCCCGGAGGGACTACTTCTCCTACGAGCAGTACTTC. V usage is TRBV30 and J usage is TRBJ2-7; 7 positions match TRBD2. V was clipped by 7 bases and J by 0 bases; unmatched bases: 24. This CDR3 region has 19 residues. Germline CDR1 is GTSNPN and CDR2 is SVGIG (reference sequence).

The chain employs TRBV7-9 and TRBJ2-1; possibly TRBD2 for D (6 bases). Germline loops: CDR1 SEHNR, CDR2 FQNEAQ (reference sequence). This CDR3 spans 16 amino acids. Trimming stripped 5 bases from V and 0 bases from J, with 14 bases between. The CDR3 loop reads CASSLKRASSYNEQFF. For the CDR3, the DNA is TGTGCCAGCAGCCTAAAGCGGGCAAGCTCCTACAATGAGCAGTTCTTC.

This clone was seen only a few times. CDR3 nucleotides: TGTGCCAGCAGCCCCCGGACAGGGGGCAATCAGCCCCAGCATTTT. Encoded protein: CASSPRTGGNQPQHF. The gene calls are TRBV6-5 and TRBJ1-5; TRBD1 aligns across 9 bases. J was trimmed by 2 bases and V by 6 bases; bases with no gene match: 5. This CDR3 has 15 amino acids. From germline, CDR1 is MNHEY and CDR2 SVGAGI.

The CDR3 bases are TGCAGCGTTGGTGGGGGGGGAGTGGAGACCCAGTACTTC. This gives the protein CSVGGGGVETQYF. This rearrangement joins TRBV29-1 to TRBJ2-5; the match to TRBD2 covers 7 bases. The length of the CDR3 is 13 residues. J lost 5 bases, V lost 4 bases, and 7 bases had no gene match. Germline loops: CDR1 SQVTM, CDR2 ANQGSEA.

This chain links TRBV27 with TRBJ2-3, with 8 bases that match TRBD1. CDR1 is MNHEY and CDR2 is SMNVEV in the germline V gene (reference sequence). The CDR3 is made up of 17 amino acids. V dropped 5 bases and J dropped 1; count of bases not matched to a gene: 11. The CDR3 DNA is TGTGCCAGCAGTGTTCCGGGACAGGCGGGCGGCACAGATACGCAGTATTTT. It yields the protein CASSVPGQAGGTDTQYF.

The gene calls are TRBV28 and TRBJ2-7, with TRBD2 matching over 8 bases. The CDR3 covers 14 residues. The germline V gene has CDR1 MDHEN and CDR2 SYDVKM. After removal of 5 bases from V and 2 bases from J, the junction contained 5 bases not matched to a gene. The CDR3 protein is CASSSGSLPYEQYF. CDR3 bases: TGTGCCAGCAGTAGCGGGAGCCTACCCTACGAGCAGTACTTC.

The chain uses TRBV5-6 and TRBJ2-3, with 13 positions matching TRBD2. Germline V gene lookup returns CDR1 SGHDT and CDR2 YYEEEE. This CDR3 has 16 residues. V gave up 3 bases and J gave up 1 base; unmatched junction bases: 2. The CDR3 here is CASSSGLAGRTDTQYF. The CDR3 region has the DNA TGTGCCAGCAGCTCGGGACTAGCGGGACGCACAGATACGCAGTATTTT.

The chain has TRBV11-2 and TRBJ2-1, with 11 bases aligning to TRBD2. V trimming: 3 bases; J trimming: 9 bases; junction bases outside the gene matches: 16. This CDR3 region has 18 residues. CDR1 and CDR2 (germline): SGHAT, FQNNGV. The CDR3 loop reads CASSFERLAGGGAGEQFF. The CDR3 DNA follows: TGTGCCAGCAGCTTTGAGAGGCTAGCGGGAGGAGGGGCTGGTGAGCAGTTCTTC. The full variable domain, completed using reference TRBV11-2 and TRBJ2-1, is EAGVAQSPRYKIIEKRQSVAFWCNPISGHATLYWYQQILGQGPKLLIQFQNNGVVDDSQLPKDRFSAERLKGVDSTLKIQPAKLEDSAVYLCASSFERLAGGGAGEQFFGPGTRLTVL.

V is TRBV27 and J is TRBJ2-7, with 10 bases identical to TRBD1. The germline V gene has CDR1 MNHEY and CDR2 SMNVEV (reference sequence). This CDR3 comprises 16 residues. V lost 4 bases to trimming and J lost 1 base; unmatched junction nucleotides: 7. CDR3 nucleotide sequence: TGTGCCAGCAGTTGCATCCCGGGACAGGGGTCCTACGAGCAGTACTTC. Encoded protein: CASSCIPGQGSYEQYF.

This clone was seen just once. This chain uses TRBV9 with TRBJ2-3; the match to TRBD2 covers 11 bases. With V trimmed by 3 bases and J by 4 bases, 4 bases remained unmatched. The CDR3 sequence is 15 residues long. In germline, CDR1 is SGDLS, CDR2 YYNGEE. CDR3 protein: CASSATSGSADTQYF. The CDR3 DNA reads as TGTGCCAGCAGCGCTACTAGCGGGAGCGCAGATACGCAGTATTTT.

V is TRBV2 and J is TRBJ2-3, with a weak D call TRBD1 (5 bases). The CDR3 sequence is 13 residues long. The V end lost 6 bases, the J end lost 0 bases, and 7 bases lay between the germline ends. Germline V gene sequence: CDR1 SNHLY, CDR2 FYNNEI. The CDR3 loop is CASRDNSTDTQYF. CDR3 DNA sequence: TGTGCCAGCAGGGACAATAGCACAGATACGCAGTATTTT.

The V gene is TRBV28, the J gene TRBJ1-4; the D gene is possibly TRBD1 (5 bases). Germline-derived CDR1 and CDR2 are MDHEN and SYDVKM. The CDR3 is 14 residues long. Between the trimmed V and J ends, which lost 10 bases and 5 bases, there was a span of 17 bases. This chain's CDR3 is CAILGGGENEKLFF. The CDR3, as DNA: TGTGCCATCCTCGGGGGAGGGGAAAATGAAAAACTGTTTTTT.